Following are 17 T cell receptor beta chains from one sample sequenced in a study of blood T cells in healthy people across ages. With a J-beta primer mix and a sample-barcoded 5' primer, a second PCR ran about 6 to 11 cycles. TCRdb recomputed calls from the 5' RACE reads with MiXCR, one row per CDR3 protein. Of 700,000 or so distinct CDR3 sequences in the sample, about 43% were seen once. The sample consisted of blood. All receptors come from a man at least 80 years old in good health.

There are many counts of this clonotype. V usage is TRBV6-2 or TRBV6-3 and J usage is TRBJ2-7; D is undetermined. Germline V lookup: CDR1 MNHEY, CDR2 SVGEGT. CDR3 length: 12 amino acids. Deletions cut 7 bases from V and 2 bases from J, with 9 bases between. The DNA for the CDR3 is TGTGCCAGCAAGGAGAACGCCTACGAGCAGTACTTC. Encoded protein: CASKENAYEQYF.

CDR3 amino acids: CATRTGTGEAFF. The DNA of the CDR3 is TGTGCCACCAGGACCGGGACAGGGGAAGCTTTCTTT. This chain connects TRBV24-1 to TRBJ1-1, with TRBD1 matching 9 bases. This CDR3 spans 12 amino acids. Germline V gene lookup returns CDR1 KGHDR and CDR2 SFDVKD. V gave up 7 bases and J gave up 8 bases; unmatched junction bases: 4.

This clonotype was detected ten times or more. The CDR3 nucleotides read TGCAGTGCCAAATTACCTCGGGGGGACGGAGGCTACACCTTC. It is translated as CSAKLPRGDGGYTF. The gene calls are TRBV20-1 and TRBJ1-2, with a possible D match to TRBD1 (5 bases). This CDR3 has 14 amino acids. Looked up from germline, CDR1 is DFQATT and CDR2 is SNEGSKA (reference sequence). V lost 6 bases, J lost 8 bases, and 22 bases lay in between.

This clonotype was seen a few times. The chain recombines TRBV20-1 with TRBJ2-5; the D is unclear. This CDR3 is 14 amino acids long. V lost 0 bases, J lost 2 bases, and 10 bases lay in between. Germline V lookup: CDR1 DFQATT, CDR2 SNEGSKA (reference sequence). This CDR3 is CSARDLNRQETQYF. CDR3 in DNA: TGCAGTGCTAGAGATCTTAACAGACAAGAGACCCAGTACTTC.

Many counts were recorded for this clonotype. The V gene is TRBV6-2 or TRBV6-3, the J gene TRBJ2-7; 12 bases match TRBD2. With 5 bases clipped from V and 2 bases from J, the junction kept 16 bases outside the gene matches. The CDR3 runs 19 residues. In germline, CDR1 is MNHEY, CDR2 SVGEGT. The DNA of the CDR3 is TGTGCCAGCAGTCCACCGGCGGGGATACGGACTAGCGGGACCTACGAGCAGTACTTC. It is translated as CASSPPAGIRTSGTYEQYF.

This chain connects TRBV6-4 to TRBJ1-5; 7 bases line up with TRBD1. The CDR3 consists of 15 residues. From germline, CDR1 is MRHNA and CDR2 SNTAGT. The trim removed 2 bases at V and 4 bases at J, leaving 5 bases unmatched. CDR3 coding DNA: TGTGCCAGCAGTGACGGGGGACAGCTTAATCAGCCCCAGCATTTT. This translates into CASSDGGQLNQPQHF.

The V gene is TRBV4-2, the J gene TRBJ2-6, with D possibly being TRBD2 (6 bases). Germline CDR1 LGHNA, CDR2 YNFKEQ. The germline V and J ends were trimmed by 4 bases and 2 bases, with 15 bases remaining between them. The CDR3 loop spans 17 amino acids. The CDR3: CASSPGLKSTGANVLTF. The CDR3 nucleotides read TGTGCCAGCAGCCCAGGACTAAAGTCCACTGGGGCCAACGTCCTGACTTTC.

Ten or more counts support this clonotype. The chain is built from TRBV29-1 and TRBJ2-6, with unresolved D. V dropped 4 bases and J dropped 0 bases, with 10 bases sitting between them. The CDR3 runs to 15 residues. The germline V gene has CDR1 SQVTM and CDR2 ANQGSEA. CDR3 amino acids: CSVGWQASGANVLTF. CDR3 nucleotide sequence: TGCAGCGTTGGCTGGCAGGCCTCTGGGGCCAACGTCCTGACTTTC.

The V gene is TRBV4-3, the J gene TRBJ2-1; TRBD2 aligns across 11 bases. Germline CDR1 is LGHNA and CDR2 is YSLEER. V was pared by 2 bases and J by 8 bases, with 5 bases of the junction left unmatched. The CDR3 sequence is 15 residues long. The CDR3 DNA follows: TGCGCCAGCAGCCAAACTAGCGGGAGTAGGTATGAGCAGTTCTTC. Translating gives CASSQTSGSRYEQFF.

This clonotype appeared a few times. The chain links TRBV7-2 to TRBJ2-1; 10 bases align to TRBD2. Germline CDR1 is SGHTA and CDR2 is FQGNSA. Trimming took 4 bases from V and 5 from J; bases not matched to a gene: 5. The CDR3 sequence is 15 residues long. The chain's CDR3 is CASSSAGLANNEQFF. Written as DNA, the CDR3 is TGTGCCAGCAGCTCCGCGGGACTAGCGAACAATGAGCAGTTCTTC.

This CDR3 reads CASSYIVVAGEQFF. For the CDR3, the DNA is TGTGCCAGCAGTTATATTGTGGTAGCGGGGGAGCAGTTCTTC. This chain joins TRBV6-2 or TRBV6-3 and TRBJ2-1, with TRBD2 identical over 8 bases. The length of the CDR3 is 14 residues. After removal of 3 bases from V and 10 bases from J, the junction contained 8 bases not matched to a gene. Germline V gene lookup returns CDR1 MNHEY and CDR2 SVGEGT.

As regards this clonotype: This may be a read error: a much more frequent sequence differs by one nucleotide. The rearrangement joins TRBV6-5 to TRBJ2-5; TRBD1 is a possible D gene (6 bases). The CDR3 contains 14 residues. Germline CDR1 reads MNHEY; CDR2 reads SVGAGI. CDR3: CAGSPRTVQETQYF. The CDR3, as DNA: TGTGCCGGCAGTCCCCGGACAGTTCAAGAGACCCAGTACTTC.

The V gene is TRBV29-1, the J gene TRBJ2-1; TRBD2 matches at 8 bases. The CDR3 has 13 residues. Trimming cost V 1 base and J 6 bases; bases outside gene matches: 2. CDR1 is SQVTM and CDR2 is ANQGSEA in the germline V gene. The CDR3 DNA sequence: TGCAGCGTTGAAGGAGCGGGAGTCAATGAGCAGTTCTTC. Its translation is CSVEGAGVNEQFF.

V usage is TRBV30 and J usage is TRBJ2-1; 11 positions agree with TRBD2. There are 15 residues in the CDR3. Germline trimming cut 4 bases from V and 3 bases from J; bases unmatched to any gene: 5. The germline gives CDR1 GTSNPN, CDR2 SVGIG (reference sequence). DNA of the CDR3: TGTGCCTGGATATTTACTAGCGGGAGCTACAATGAGCAGTTCTTC. This codes for CAWIFTSGSYNEQFF.

This chain links TRBV7-2 with TRBJ2-5; no firm D call. The V gene lost 9 bases and the J gene lost 5 bases, with 10 bases spanning the gap. Germline values: CDR1 SGHTA, CDR2 FQGNSA. This CDR3 has 11 amino acids. CDR3 amino acids: CASLHGETQYF. CDR3 coding DNA: TGTGCCAGTCTTCACGGGGAGACCCAGTACTTC. Complete variable domain (other parts from reference TRBV7-2 and TRBJ2-5): GAGVSQSPSNKVTEKGKDVELRCDPISGHTALYWYRQSLGQGLEFLIYFQGNSAPDKSGLPSDRFSAERTGGSVSTLTIQRTQQEDSAVYLCASLHGETQYFGPGTRLLVL.

The gene calls are TRBV12-3 or TRBV12-4 and TRBJ2-3, with D possibly being TRBD2 (6 bases). CDR3 length: 16 amino acids. V was cut by 6 bases and J by 2 bases, with 18 bases left in between. In nucleotides, the CDR3 is TGTGCCAGCAGCCCCCTTGGCGGACTATCCACAGATACGCAGTATTTT. As protein: CASSPLGGLSTDTQYF.

This clonotype was observed a handful of times. The chain recombines TRBV5-1 with TRBJ2-3; 9 nucleotides agree with TRBD1. The CDR3 extends over 16 amino acids. Germline V CDR1 and CDR2: SGHRS, YFSETQ. V lost 3 bases to trimming and J lost 1 base; unmatched junction nucleotides: 6. The CDR3 DNA reads TGCGCCAGCAGCTCATGGACAGGGGCCCGCACAGATACGCAGTATTTT. As protein: CASSSWTGARTDTQYF.